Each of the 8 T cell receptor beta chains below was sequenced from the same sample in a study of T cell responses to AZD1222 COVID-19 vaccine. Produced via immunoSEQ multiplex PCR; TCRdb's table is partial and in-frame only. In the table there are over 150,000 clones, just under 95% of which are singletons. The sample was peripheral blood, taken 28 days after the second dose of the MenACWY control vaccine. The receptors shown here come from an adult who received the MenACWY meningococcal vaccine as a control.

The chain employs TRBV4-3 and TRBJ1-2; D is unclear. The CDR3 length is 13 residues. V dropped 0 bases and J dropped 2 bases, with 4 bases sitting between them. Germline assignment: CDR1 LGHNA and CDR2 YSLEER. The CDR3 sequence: CASSQESNYGYTF. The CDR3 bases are TGCGCCAGCAGCCAAGAATCCAACTATGGCTACACCTTC.

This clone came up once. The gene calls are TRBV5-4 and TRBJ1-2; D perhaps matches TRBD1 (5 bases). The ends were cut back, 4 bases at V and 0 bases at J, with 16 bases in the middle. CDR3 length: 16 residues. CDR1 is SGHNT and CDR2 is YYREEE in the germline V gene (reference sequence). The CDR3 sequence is CASSQNGLTANYGYTF. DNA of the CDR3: TGTGCCAGCAGCCAGAACGGTTTGACAGCTAACTATGGCTACACCTTC.

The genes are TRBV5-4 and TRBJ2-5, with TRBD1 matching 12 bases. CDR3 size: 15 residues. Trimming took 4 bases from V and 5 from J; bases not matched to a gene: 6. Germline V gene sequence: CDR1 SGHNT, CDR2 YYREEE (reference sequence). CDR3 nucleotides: TGTGCCAGCAGCGGGGGACAGGGGGCGGACGAGACCCAGTACTTC. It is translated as CASSGGQGADETQYF.

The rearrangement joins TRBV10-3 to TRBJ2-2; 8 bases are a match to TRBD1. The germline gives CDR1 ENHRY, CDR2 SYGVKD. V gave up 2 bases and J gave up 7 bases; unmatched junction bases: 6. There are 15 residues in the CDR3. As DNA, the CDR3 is TGTGCCATCAGTGAGAGGACAGGGTTTGGCGGGGAGCTGTTTTTT. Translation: CAISERTGFGGELFF.

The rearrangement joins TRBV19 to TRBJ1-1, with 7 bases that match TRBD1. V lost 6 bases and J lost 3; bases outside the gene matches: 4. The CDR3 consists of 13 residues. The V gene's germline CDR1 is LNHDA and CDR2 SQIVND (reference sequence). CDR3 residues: CASSRTGDTEAFF. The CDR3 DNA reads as TGTGCCAGTAGCAGGACAGGAGACACTGAAGCTTTCTTT.

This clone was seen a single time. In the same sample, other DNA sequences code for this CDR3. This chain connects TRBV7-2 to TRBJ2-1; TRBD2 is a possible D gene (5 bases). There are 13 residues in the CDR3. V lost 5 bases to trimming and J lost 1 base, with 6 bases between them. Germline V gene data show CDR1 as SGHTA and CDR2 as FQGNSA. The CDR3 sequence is CASSPGSYNEQFF. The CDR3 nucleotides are TGTGCCAGCAGCCCGGGGTCCTACAATGAGCAGTTCTTC.

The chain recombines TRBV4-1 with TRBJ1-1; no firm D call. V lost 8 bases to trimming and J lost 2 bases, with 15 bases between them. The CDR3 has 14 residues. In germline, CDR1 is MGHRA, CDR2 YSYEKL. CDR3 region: CASHISATNTEAFF. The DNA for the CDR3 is TGCGCCAGCCATATATCGGCCACCAACACTGAAGCTTTCTTT.

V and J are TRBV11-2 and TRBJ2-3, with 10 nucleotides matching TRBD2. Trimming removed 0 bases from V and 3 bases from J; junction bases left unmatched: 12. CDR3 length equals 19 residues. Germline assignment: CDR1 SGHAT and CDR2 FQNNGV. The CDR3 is CASSLDPRRLAGETDTQYF. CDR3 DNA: TGTGCCAGCAGCTTAGATCCGAGAAGGCTAGCGGGGGAAACAGATACGCAGTATTTT.